This TCR beta chain is drawn from a study of monozygotic twins with inflammatory bowel disease. It was about 3,400 ng of total RNA that each TCR library used. Eight separate reactions for every sample produced the cDNA. TCRdb re-called the 5' RACE reads and gives one entry per CDR3 protein, without DNA. This table lists about 420,000 distinct CDR3 sequences. The study, taken as a whole, reports: Discordant twins had repertoire similarity that did not differ from that of concordant twins, possibly from limited power.

With respect to this clonotype: Its target is not known.

Germline values: CDR1 SEHNR, CDR2 FQNEAQ (reference sequence). The CDR3 runs to 16 residues. The J gene is TRBJ2-5, the V gene TRBV7-9; lacking DNA, the TRBD1 call made by TCRdb goes unchecked. This TCR derives from a human donor with ulcerative colitis or Crohn's disease, or a healthy co-twin of an affected twin (not recorded which). The sequenced material came from blood. The CDR3 sequence is CASSPKWDRGRETQYF.